Below, 11 T cell receptor beta chains from the same sample are listed, as sequenced in a study of blood T cell repertoires in COVID-19. TCRdb keeps only in-frame clones here, not all; method: immunoSEQ multiplex PCR. The data contain some 230,000 clones, around 83% of them singletons. The sequenced sample was peripheral blood. The receptors here all came from a woman in her forties or fifties with acute or convalescent COVID-19.

Only one count was recorded for this clone. The chain couples TRBV10-2 to TRBJ2-5; 8 positions match TRBD1. The trim removed 10 bases at V and 4 bases at J, leaving 29 bases unmatched. CDR3 length: 20 amino acids. CDR1 WSHSY and CDR2 SAAADI come from the germline V gene. The CDR3 protein is CATIPGQGLWTTPAVETQYF. The CDR3 bases are TGCGCCACCATTCCTGGACAGGGCCTCTGGACCACCCCGGCTGTAGAGACCCAGTACTTC.

The V gene is TRBV5-1, the J gene TRBJ2-3; D remains unclear. The V gene's germline CDR1 is SGHRS and CDR2 YFSETQ. V was trimmed by 4 bases and J by 6 bases, leaving 9 bases between them. The CDR3 length is 12 residues. CDR3 sequence reads: CASSLRMDTQYF. As DNA, the CDR3 is TGCGCCAGCAGCCTACGCATGGATACGCAGTATTTT.

This chain connects TRBV5-5 to TRBJ2-3; 9 positions match TRBD2. This CDR3 has 18 residues. Germline V gene data show CDR1 as SGHKS and CDR2 as YYEKEE (reference sequence). V gave up 3 bases and J gave up 2 bases; unmatched junction bases: 13. CDR3 sequence reads: CASSSGTLAGGSTDTQYF. The DNA for the CDR3 is TGTGCCAGCAGCTCCGGTACTCTGGCGGGGGGGTCCACAGATACGCAGTATTTT.

The sample holds one count of this clone. The J gene is TRBJ1-2, the V gene TRBV2; D is ambiguous. Germline lookup yields CDR1 SNHLY and CDR2 FYNNEI. V lost 0 bases and J 4 bases, leaving 3 bases between the germline ends. There are 12 residues in the CDR3. The chain's CDR3 is CASSEASYGYTF. CDR3 bases: TGTGCCAGCAGTGAAGCCTCCTATGGCTACACCTTC.

The rearrangement links TRBV4-2 to TRBJ1-3; D unclear. Looked up from germline, CDR1 is LGHNA and CDR2 is YNFKEQ. V was pared by 1 base and J by 0 bases, with 7 bases between. CDR3 size: 15 residues. The CDR3 protein is CASSQAAGSGNTIYF. CDR3 DNA sequence: TGTGCCAGCAGCCAAGCGGCGGGCTCTGGAAACACCATATATTTT.

V and J are TRBV27 and TRBJ2-1; 12 nucleotides agree with TRBD2. Germline CDR1 and CDR2: MNHEY and SMNVEV (reference sequence). The CDR3 is made up of 16 amino acids. The V gene end was trimmed by 5 bases and the J gene end by 4 bases; junction bases not matched to a gene: 6. CDR3 nucleotide sequence: TGTGCCAGCAGTACCGGACTAGCGGGGCTTTACAATGAGCAGTTCTTC. Encoded protein: CASSTGLAGLYNEQFF.

This clone has a handful of counts. CDR3 coding DNA: TGTGCCAGCAGCGATCGACAGGGTTTCGCTTTCTTT. Translating it yields CASSDRQGFAFF. J is TRBJ1-1 and V is TRBV9; TRBD1 aligns across 7 bases. Trimming cost V 3 bases and J 11 bases; bases outside gene matches: 7. CDR3 length: 12 residues. Germline values: CDR1 SGDLS, CDR2 YYNGEE.

This clone was seen a handful of times. The CDR3 DNA is TGCGCCAGCAGCTTCTCTTTCGACATCGGGAACACTGAAGCTTTCTTT. Residues: CASSFSFDIGNTEAFF. The gene calls are TRBV5-1 and TRBJ1-1, with D uncertain. The CDR3 consists of 16 residues. Trimming took off 2 bases at V and 1 base at J, with 15 bases between the two ends. The V gene's germline CDR1 is SGHRS and CDR2 YFSETQ. Variable domain in full (rest from reference TRBV5-1 and TRBJ1-1): KAGVTQTPRYLIKTRGQQVTLSCSPISGHRSVSWYQQTPGQGLQFLFEYFSETQRNKGNFPGRFSGRQFSNSRSEMNVSTLELGDSALYLCASSFSFDIGNTEAFFGQGTRLTVV.

As regards this clone: The identical CDR3 is also encoded by other nucleotide sequences in the sample. The chain joins TRBV3-1 (or the pseudogene TRBV3-2) to TRBJ2-5, with 8 bases that match TRBD2. The CDR3 is 13 residues long. The germline gives CDR1 LGHDT, CDR2 YNNKEL (reference sequence). J gave up 5 bases and V 1 base, and 0 bases lay outside the gene matches. For the CDR3, the DNA is TGTGCCAGCAGCCAAGGCGGGAGGGAGACCCAGTACTTC. The encoded protein is CASSQGGRETQYF.

The V and J genes are TRBV11-2 and TRBJ1-3, with 8 bases aligning to TRBD1. The CDR3 is 17 residues long. Per the germline V gene, CDR1 is SGHAT and CDR2 is FQNNGV. Germline trimming cut 0 bases from V and 2 bases from J; bases unmatched to any gene: 6. The CDR3 spells CASSLDPKTGAGNTIYF. The CDR3 DNA is TGTGCCAGCAGCTTAGACCCAAAGACAGGGGCTGGAAACACCATATATTTT.

The CDR3 DNA sequence: TGTGCCAGCAGCCAGGACAGGGGGCCGTACGAGCAGTACTTC. Protein product: CASSQDRGPYEQYF. The V gene is TRBV3-1 (or the pseudogene TRBV3-2), the J gene TRBJ2-7; TRBD1 aligns across 11 bases. The germline CDR1 and CDR2 sequences are LGHDT and YNNKEL (reference sequence). The length of the CDR3 is 14 residues. J lost 4 bases, V lost 3 bases, and 2 bases had no gene match.